This entry lists 23 T cell receptor beta chains sequenced from one sample in a study of shared clonotypes between healthy human individuals. Naivety among CD8 cells was defined by CD45RO negativity and positive CCR7 selection, thereby excluding terminally differentiated effector memory CD45RA+ cells. The assay was immunoSEQ multiplex PCR, and TCRdb's table has in-frame clones only and misses some. The sample contains some 2.1 million clones, about 94% of which appear only once. Sequencing was carried out using naive CD8+ T cells sorted from blood. The receptors stem from a man younger than 35 in good health.

The chain joins TRBV4-3 to TRBJ2-7, with TRBD2 identical over 10 bases. J lost 3 bases, V lost 4 bases, and 3 bases had no gene match. CDR3 length: 14 amino acids. The V gene's germline CDR1 is LGHNA and CDR2 YSLEER. CDR3 in DNA: TGCGCCAGCAGCCGGTCTAGCGGGAGCTACGAGCAGTACTTC. Translated: CASSRSSGSYEQYF.

The gene calls are TRBV5-5 and TRBJ2-7; D is perhaps TRBD1 or TRBD2 (7 bases each). Deletions cut 7 bases from V and 1 base from J, with 9 bases between. Germline V gene sequence: CDR1 SGHKS, CDR2 YYEKEE (reference sequence). This CDR3 has 12 amino acids. The CDR3 bases are TGTGCCAGCCAGGGGGGGTCCTACGAGCAGTACTTC. As protein: CASQGGSYEQYF.

This clone was seen a single time. V gene TRBV6-1 combines with J gene TRBJ2-3, with D perhaps TRBD2 (5 bases). Germline V gene sequence: CDR1 MNHNS, CDR2 SASEGT. The CDR3 is made up of 17 amino acids. Between the trimmed V and J ends, which lost 1 base and 4 bases, there was a span of 18 bases. In nucleotides, the CDR3 is TGTGCCAGCAGTGAAGAGTATTTACTAGTATTGCCAGATACGCAGTATTTT. It yields the protein CASSEEYLLVLPDTQYF.

V and J are TRBV4-3 and TRBJ2-1; 14 bases line up with TRBD2. The V gene's germline CDR1 is LGHNA and CDR2 YSLEER. V was clipped by 1 base and J by 8 bases; unmatched bases: 1. This CDR3 is built from 15 residues. CDR3 region: CASSQAGLAGDEQFF. The CDR3 DNA follows: TGCGCCAGCAGCCAAGCGGGACTAGCGGGAGATGAGCAGTTCTTC.

This sequence joins TRBV7-2 and TRBJ2-5; D uncertain. This CDR3 has 14 amino acids. Germline-derived CDR1 and CDR2 are SGHTA and FQGNSA. Trimming stripped 5 bases from V and 4 bases from J, with 14 bases between. DNA of the CDR3: TGTGCCAGCAGCCCCGGTGAAGCCACAGAGACCCAGTACTTC. Translating gives CASSPGEATETQYF.

This chain links TRBV6-5 with TRBJ2-7; D ambiguous. The CDR3 totals 13 residues. CDR1 is MNHEY, CDR2 SVGAGI, per germline. Trimming cost V 2 bases and J 4 bases, with 9 bases left between them. The CDR3: CASSYMPEYEQYF. CDR3 coding DNA: TGTGCCAGCAGTTACATGCCGGAATACGAGCAGTACTTC.

V usage is TRBV2 and J usage is TRBJ2-4, with no clear D. Germline assignment: CDR1 SNHLY and CDR2 FYNNEI. Trimming shortened V by 4 bases and J by 7 bases, and 8 bases separated the two germline ends. This CDR3 is built from 12 residues. This CDR3 reads CASSVDGNIQYF. The CDR3 DNA is TGTGCCAGCAGTGTCGACGGGAACATTCAGTACTTC.

V gene TRBV27 combines with J gene TRBJ2-5; unclear D gene. This CDR3 region has 14 residues. V gave up 3 bases and J gave up 1 base, with 9 bases separating them. Germline V gene lookup returns CDR1 MNHEY and CDR2 SMNVEV (reference sequence). The CDR3 DNA follows: TGTGCCAGCAGTTTCCGAAACAGCCAAGAGACCCAGTACTTC. Residues: CASSFRNSQETQYF.

The chain is built from TRBV28 and TRBJ2-7, with 11 bases lining up with TRBD1. Germline values: CDR1 MDHEN, CDR2 SYDVKM. CDR3 length equals 16 residues. Trimming removed 3 bases from V and 0 bases from J; junction bases left unmatched: 4. CDR3 in amino acids: CASSFRDRGSSYEQYF. The CDR3 nucleotides are TGTGCCAGCAGTTTCCGGGACAGGGGGTCCTCCTACGAGCAGTACTTC.

This clone occurred once. The V and J genes are TRBV28 and TRBJ1-1, with TRBD1 matching 7 bases. The CDR3 runs 13 residues. From germline, CDR1 is MDHEN and CDR2 SYDVKM. V was pared by 3 bases and J by 6 bases, with 4 bases of the junction left unmatched. Here the CDR3 DNA reads TGTGCCAGCAGTTTTCAGGGGGGTCCTGAAGCTTTCTTT. This sequence encodes CASSFQGGPEAFF.

V gene TRBV9 combines with J gene TRBJ2-1; 11 nucleotides align to TRBD1. Germline V gene sequence: CDR1 SGDLS, CDR2 YYNGEE. The junction had 11 bases not matched to a gene; V was cut back by 4 bases and J by 8 bases. This CDR3 region has 16 residues. This chain's CDR3 is CASSPPFGTGGDEQFF. CDR3 bases: TGTGCCAGCAGCCCCCCCTTCGGGACAGGGGGAGATGAGCAGTTCTTC.

V and J are TRBV7-6 and TRBJ2-1, with D perhaps matching TRBD1 or TRBD2 (5 bases each). Trimming stripped 2 bases from V and 0 bases from J, with 11 bases between. CDR1 SGHVS and CDR2 FNYEAQ come from the germline V gene. The CDR3 is 16 amino acids. CDR3 nucleotides: TGTGCCAGCAGCTTACGGGGCCCCAGCTCCTACAATGAGCAGTTCTTC. It codes for CASSLRGPSSYNEQFF. Drawing the rest from reference TRBV7-6 and TRBJ2-1, the complete variable domain is GAGVSQSPRYKVTKRGQDVALRCDPISGHVSLYWYRQALGQGPEFLTYFNYEAQQDKSGLPNDRFSAERPEGSISTLTIQRTEQRDSAMYRCASSLRGPSSYNEQFFGPGTRLTVL.

This clone has only one observation. This rearrangement joins TRBV11-2 to TRBJ2-3, with TRBD1 matching over 10 bases. Trimming removed 3 bases from V and 1 base from J; junction bases left unmatched: 4. CDR3 length: 16 amino acids. CDR1 and CDR2 from the germline V gene are SGHAT and FQNNGV. In nucleotides, the CDR3 is TGTGCCAGCAGCTTCTTCGGGACAGGGGGCACAGATACGCAGTATTTT. This sequence encodes CASSFFGTGGTDTQYF.

The gene calls are TRBV27 and TRBJ2-1, with D uncertain. CDR3 size: 13 residues. Germline CDR1 and CDR2: MNHEY and SMNVEV (reference sequence). The ends were cut back, 4 bases at V and 4 bases at J, with 8 bases in the middle. This CDR3 is CASSWHLYNEQFF. For the CDR3, the DNA is TGTGCCAGCAGTTGGCACCTTTACAATGAGCAGTTCTTC.

This chain connects TRBV6-6 to TRBJ2-7, with 7 bases matching TRBD1. The CDR3 extends over 14 amino acids. Germline trimming cut 6 bases from V and 9 bases from J; bases unmatched to any gene: 14. CDR1 MNHNY and CDR2 SVGAGI come from the germline V gene (reference sequence). In DNA form, the CDR3 reads TGTGCCAGCAGCCACGAGGACAGGCCTTGGGGGCAGTACTTC. It codes for CASSHEDRPWGQYF.

The V call is TRBV27, the J call TRBJ2-7; D may be TRBD2 (5 bases). The germline CDR1 and CDR2 sequences are MNHEY and SMNVEV (reference sequence). V was trimmed by 5 bases and J by 2 bases, leaving 19 bases between them. This CDR3 spans 16 amino acids. The DNA for the CDR3 is TGTGCCAGCAGTCCGCTCGGGGTGTCTCAGCCCTACGAGCAGTACTTC. It is translated as CASSPLGVSQPYEQYF.

The chain links TRBV6-5 to TRBJ2-1; possibly TRBD2 for D (6 bases). This CDR3 is built from 15 residues. V lost 6 bases and J lost 0, with 12 bases in between. The germline gives CDR1 MNHEY, CDR2 SVGAGI. CDR3 in amino acids: CASRGRESSYNEQFF. The CDR3, as DNA: TGTGCCAGCAGAGGTCGGGAGAGCTCCTACAATGAGCAGTTCTTC.

This clone was seen once. The rearrangement links TRBV19 to TRBJ2-7; D is perhaps TRBD1 (5 bases). Germline lookup yields CDR1 LNHDA and CDR2 SQIVND (reference sequence). The CDR3 runs to 13 residues. The V end lost 8 bases, the J end lost 2 bases, and 13 bases lay between the germline ends. CDR3 protein: CASQSDTTYEQYF. The CDR3 nucleotides are TGTGCCAGTCAATCGGACACTACCTACGAGCAGTACTTC.

This clone came up once. The chain combines TRBV9 with TRBJ2-2; a weak D match, TRBD1 (5 bases). This CDR3 has 17 residues. Trimming took 4 bases from V and 6 from J, leaving 22 bases between them. Germline V gene lookup returns CDR1 SGDLS and CDR2 YYNGEE. The CDR3 sequence: CASSPASGQIFAGELFF. In DNA, the CDR3 is TGTGCCAGCAGCCCTGCATCAGGACAAATATTTGCCGGGGAGCTGTTTTTT.

CDR3 protein: CASNQQGSNQPQHF. Written as DNA, the CDR3 is TGTGCCAGCAACCAACAGGGGAGCAATCAGCCCCAGCATTTT. The chain employs TRBV5-4 and TRBJ1-5; 7 nucleotides match TRBD1. Trimming took 6 bases from V and 1 from J; bases not matched to a gene: 4. CDR3 length: 14 amino acids. Germline values: CDR1 SGHNT, CDR2 YYREEE (reference sequence). The full variable domain, in which reference TRBV5-4 and TRBJ1-5 provide the parts outside the CDR3, is ETGVTQSPTHLIKTRGQQVTLRCSSQSGHNTVSWYQQALGQGPQFIFQYYREEENGRGNFPPRFSGLQFPNYSSELNVNALELDDSALYLCASNQQGSNQPQHFGDGTRLSIL.

The J gene is TRBJ1-2, the V gene TRBV6-4, with D perhaps matching TRBD1 (6 bases). CDR1 and CDR2 from the germline V gene are MRHNA and SNTAGT. This CDR3 spans 13 amino acids. V was cut by 3 bases and J by 3 bases, with 8 bases left in between. In nucleotides, the CDR3 is TGTGCCAGCAGTGAAGGGACATACTATGGCTACACCTTC. This gives the protein CASSEGTYYGYTF.

The chain uses TRBV5-1 and TRBJ2-7, with 8 bases matching TRBD1. The CDR3 extends over 14 amino acids. From germline, CDR1 is SGHRS and CDR2 YFSETQ. V dropped 0 bases and J dropped 5; count of bases not matched to a gene: 4. CDR3 sequence reads: CASSLATGADEQYF. DNA for the CDR3: TGCGCCAGCAGCTTGGCGACAGGGGCTGACGAGCAGTACTTC.

The CDR3 sequence: CASSIVAGEQYF. In nucleotides, the CDR3 is TGTGCCAGTAGTATAGTGGCTGGCGAGCAGTACTTC. V and J are TRBV19 and TRBJ2-7; D uncertain. V lost 1 base to trimming and J lost 6 bases, with 7 bases between them. Germline V lookup: CDR1 LNHDA, CDR2 SQIVND (reference sequence). CDR3 length equals 12 residues.